This is a list of T cell receptor beta chains from one sample in a study of T cell responses to AZD1222 COVID-19 vaccine. The protocol was immunoSEQ multiplex PCR, while the TCRdb copy is restricted to in-frame clones and leaves out a portion. The table shows 100,000 to 150,000 clones, with roughly 90% occurring only once. This specimen was peripheral blood, taken on day 0 of MenACWY control vaccination. All receptors derive from an adult in good health. Each CDR3 is given with its conserved first and last residue. D genes are given only for firm matches. Clone size is not always given. Where it is, it says once, few, many or a class for expanded clones.

CDR3 protein: CASRNGGSADTQYF
J gene: TRBJ2-3
clone size: once
V gene: TRBV21-1
D gene: .

CDR3 protein: CASSKDPGSHADIQYF
J gene: TRBJ2-4
clone size: .
V gene: TRBV5-1
D gene: .

CDR3 protein: CASSQGGLAEAFF
J gene: TRBJ1-1
clone size: .
V gene: TRBV3-1/TRBV3-2
D gene: .

CDR3 protein: CASQNTGELFF
J gene: TRBJ2-2
clone size: .
V gene: TRBV28
D gene: .

CDR3 protein: CASSLRQGGDYGYTF
J gene: TRBJ1-2
clone size: .
V gene: TRBV7-9
D gene: TRBD1

CDR3 protein: CASSRAYGYTF
J gene: TRBJ1-2
clone size: .
V gene: TRBV12-3/TRBV12-4
D gene: .

CDR3 protein: CASSLTGAGTQYF
J gene: TRBJ2-5
clone size: .
V gene: TRBV27
D gene: TRBD1

CDR3 protein: CASSAGLVYNEQFF
J gene: TRBJ2-1
clone size: once
V gene: TRBV9
D gene: TRBD2

CDR3 protein: CASSQEGEYNEQFF
J gene: TRBJ2-1
clone size: few
V gene: TRBV14
D gene: .

CDR3 protein: CASSSYMEQDGEKLFF
J gene: TRBJ1-4
clone size: .
V gene: TRBV5-6
D gene: .